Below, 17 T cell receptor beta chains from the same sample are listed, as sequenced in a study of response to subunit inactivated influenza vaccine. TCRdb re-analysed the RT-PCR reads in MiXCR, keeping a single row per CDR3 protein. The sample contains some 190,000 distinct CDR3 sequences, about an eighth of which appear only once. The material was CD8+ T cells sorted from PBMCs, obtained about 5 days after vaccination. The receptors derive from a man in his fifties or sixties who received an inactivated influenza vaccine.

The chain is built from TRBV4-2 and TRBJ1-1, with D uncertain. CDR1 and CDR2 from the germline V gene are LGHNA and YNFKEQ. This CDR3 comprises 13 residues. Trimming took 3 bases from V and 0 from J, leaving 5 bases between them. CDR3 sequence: CASSHRMNTEAFF. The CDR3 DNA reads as TGTGCCAGCAGCCACCGGATGAACACTGAAGCTTTCTTT.

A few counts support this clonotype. The CDR3 coding sequence is TGCAGCGTTGTTGCTCTAGCGGACAATGAGCAGTTCTTC. Translation gives CSVVALADNEQFF. The rearrangement joins TRBV29-1 to TRBJ2-1; TRBD2 matches 7 bases. Germline CDR1 is SQVTM and CDR2 is ANQGSEA. V trimming: 4 bases; J trimming: 5 bases; junction bases outside the gene matches: 5. The CDR3 spans 13 residues.

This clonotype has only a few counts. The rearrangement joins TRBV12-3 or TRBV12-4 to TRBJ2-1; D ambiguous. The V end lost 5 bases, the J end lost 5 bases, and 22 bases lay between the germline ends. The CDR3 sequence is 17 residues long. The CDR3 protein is CASSPQRPKPPNNEQFF. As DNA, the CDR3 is TGTGCCAGCAGTCCCCAAAGACCGAAACCCCCTAACAATGAGCAGTTCTTC.

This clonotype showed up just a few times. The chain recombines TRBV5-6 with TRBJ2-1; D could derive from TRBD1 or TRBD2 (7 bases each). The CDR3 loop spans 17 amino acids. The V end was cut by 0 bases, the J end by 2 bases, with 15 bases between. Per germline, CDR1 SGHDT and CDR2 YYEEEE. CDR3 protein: CASSLDQGGLTYNEQFF. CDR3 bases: TGTGCCAGCAGCTTGGACCAGGGGGGGTTGACCTACAATGAGCAGTTCTTC.

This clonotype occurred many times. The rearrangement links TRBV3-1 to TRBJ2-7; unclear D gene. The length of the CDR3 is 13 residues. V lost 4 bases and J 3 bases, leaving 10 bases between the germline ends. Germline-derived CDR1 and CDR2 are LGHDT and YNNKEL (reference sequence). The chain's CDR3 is CASSRRTYYEQYF. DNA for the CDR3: TGTGCCAGCAGCCGCCGGACCTACTACGAGCAGTACTTC.

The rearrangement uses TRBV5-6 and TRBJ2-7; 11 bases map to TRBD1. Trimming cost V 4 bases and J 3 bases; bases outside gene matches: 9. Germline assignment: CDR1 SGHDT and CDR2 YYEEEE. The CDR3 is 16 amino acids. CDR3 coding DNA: TGTGCCAGCAGCACCGGGACAGGGGGGTTCGGCTACGAGCAGTACTTC. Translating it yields CASSTGTGGFGYEQYF.

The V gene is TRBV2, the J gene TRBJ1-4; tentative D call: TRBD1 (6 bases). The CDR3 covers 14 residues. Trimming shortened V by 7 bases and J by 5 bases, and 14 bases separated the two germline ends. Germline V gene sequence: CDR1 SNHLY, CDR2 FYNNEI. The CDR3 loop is CASTRGAGNEKLFF. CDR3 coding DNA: TGTGCCAGCACCCGGGGGGCCGGAAATGAAAAACTGTTTTTT.

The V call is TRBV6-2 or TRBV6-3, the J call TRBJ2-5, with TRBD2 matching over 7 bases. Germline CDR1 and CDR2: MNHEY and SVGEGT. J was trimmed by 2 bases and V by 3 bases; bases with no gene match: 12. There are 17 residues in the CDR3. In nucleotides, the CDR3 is TGTGCCAGCAGTTATTCCTGGACTAGACGATTACAAGAGACCCAGTACTTC. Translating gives CASSYSWTRRLQETQYF.

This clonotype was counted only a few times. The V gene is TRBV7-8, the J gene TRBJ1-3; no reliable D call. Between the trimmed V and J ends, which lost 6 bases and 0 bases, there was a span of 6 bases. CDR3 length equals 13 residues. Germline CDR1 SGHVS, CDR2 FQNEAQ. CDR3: CASRPSSGNTIYF. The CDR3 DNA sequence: TGTGCCAGCAGACCCAGCTCTGGAAACACCATATATTTT.

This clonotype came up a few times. The CDR3 nucleotides read TGTGCCAGCAAACAGGAGAACTACAATGAGCAGTTCTTC. Amino acids: CASKQENYNEQFF. The J gene is TRBJ2-1, the V gene TRBV7-9, with D maybe TRBD1 (5 bases). The CDR3 totals 13 residues. Between the trimmed V and J ends, which lost 7 bases and 3 bases, there was a span of 10 bases. Germline CDR1 is SEHNR and CDR2 is FQNEAQ (reference sequence). The whole variable domain, remainder taken from reference TRBV7-9 and TRBJ2-1, is DTGVSQNPRHKITKRGQNVTFRCDPISEHNRLYWYRQTLGQGPEFLTYFQNEAQLEKSRLLSDRFSAERPKGSFSTLEIQRTEQGDSAMYLCASKQENYNEQFFGPGTRLTVL.

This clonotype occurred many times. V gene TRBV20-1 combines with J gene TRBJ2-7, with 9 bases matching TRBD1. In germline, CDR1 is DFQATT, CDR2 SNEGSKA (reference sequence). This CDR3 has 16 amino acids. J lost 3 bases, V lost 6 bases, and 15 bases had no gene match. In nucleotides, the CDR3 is TGCAGTGCACGGGCCCCTCGGGACAGGGCGATCTACGAGCAGTACTTC. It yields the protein CSARAPRDRAIYEQYF.

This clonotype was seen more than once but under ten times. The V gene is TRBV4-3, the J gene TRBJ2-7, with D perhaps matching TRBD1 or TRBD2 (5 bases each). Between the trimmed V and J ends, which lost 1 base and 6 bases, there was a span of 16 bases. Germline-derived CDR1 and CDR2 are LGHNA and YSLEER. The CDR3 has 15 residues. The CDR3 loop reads CASSQGEGVGAEQYF. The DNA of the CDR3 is TGCGCCAGCAGCCAAGGGGAAGGCGTCGGGGCCGAGCAGTACTTC.

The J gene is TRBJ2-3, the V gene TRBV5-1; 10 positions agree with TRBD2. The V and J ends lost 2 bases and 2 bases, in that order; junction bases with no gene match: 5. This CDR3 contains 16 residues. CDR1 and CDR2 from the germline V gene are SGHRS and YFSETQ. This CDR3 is CASSLTSGTFTDTQYF. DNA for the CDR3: TGCGCCAGCAGCTTAACTAGCGGGACTTTCACAGATACGCAGTATTTT.

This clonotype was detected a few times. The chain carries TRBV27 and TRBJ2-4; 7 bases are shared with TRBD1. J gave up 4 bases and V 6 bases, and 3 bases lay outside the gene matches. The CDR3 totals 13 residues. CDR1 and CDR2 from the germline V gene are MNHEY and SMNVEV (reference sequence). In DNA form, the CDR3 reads TGTGCCAGCAGCCTGGGACAGAAAAACATTCAGTACTTC. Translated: CASSLGQKNIQYF.

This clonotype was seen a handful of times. The DNA for the CDR3 is TGCAGTGCTTACCCCGGACAGGGGGAATACAATGAGCAGTTCTTC. Translated: CSAYPGQGEYNEQFF. This chain connects TRBV20-1 to TRBJ2-1, with 10 bases fitting TRBD1. The trim removed 5 bases at V and 4 bases at J, leaving 8 bases unmatched. Germline-derived CDR1 and CDR2 are DFQATT and SNEGSKA (reference sequence). CDR3 length: 15 residues.

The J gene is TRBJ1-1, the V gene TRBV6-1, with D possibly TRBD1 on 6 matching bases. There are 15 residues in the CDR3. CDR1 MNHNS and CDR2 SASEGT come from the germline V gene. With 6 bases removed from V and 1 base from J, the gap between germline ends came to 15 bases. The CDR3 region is CASSQTGTSNTEAFF. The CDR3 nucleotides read TGTGCCAGCAGCCAAACCGGGACATCGAACACTGAAGCTTTCTTT.

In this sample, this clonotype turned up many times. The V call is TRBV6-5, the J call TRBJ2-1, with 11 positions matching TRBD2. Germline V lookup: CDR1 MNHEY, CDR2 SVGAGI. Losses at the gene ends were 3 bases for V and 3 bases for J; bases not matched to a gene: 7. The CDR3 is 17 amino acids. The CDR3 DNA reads TGTGCCAGCAGTTATACTAGCGGGAGTAATAGCTACAATGAGCAGTTCTTC. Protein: CASSYTSGSNSYNEQFF.